This T cell receptor beta chain came from a study of CD8+CD57+ T cells in acquired aplastic anemia. Germline V gene data show CDR1 as KGHDR and CDR2 as SFDVKD. This CDR3 spans 15 amino acids. The V and J ends lost 3 bases and 4 bases respectively, with 14 bases between them. Patients chosen for sequencing had shown CD8+CD57+ cell expansion by flow cytometry. Genomic DNA provided the template from which TCR beta VDJ and CDR3 profiles were obtained. MiXCR was run by TCRdb on the reads, yielding one entry per CDR3 protein. The profile covers around 200,000 distinct CDR3 sequences, with more than 45% appearing a single time and about 9.7% taken by the ten largest.

The V gene is TRBV24-1, the J gene TRBJ2-5; the D gene is possibly TRBD1 (6 bases). The sequence came from a human donor with aplastic anemia. The specimen was sorted CD4+, CD8+, or CD8+CD57+ T cells (not recorded which) from PBMCs. DNA of the CDR3: TGTGCCACCAGTGATCCCCCCCCGACAGGAGAGACCCAGTACTTC. It is translated as CATSDPPPTGETQYF.